One sample yielded the 2 T cell receptor beta chains listed below, sequenced in a study of blood T cell repertoires in COVID-19. Data came from immunoSEQ multiplex PCR; TCRdb stores just in-frame clones and leaves some out. The table records about 130,000 clones, just under 85% of them present only once. The source material was peripheral blood. The receptors come from a woman in her 50s with acute or convalescent COVID-19.

This clone was seen a few times. The rearrangement uses TRBV28 and TRBJ1-5; 10 nucleotides line up with TRBD1. Trimming cost V 5 bases and J 5 bases; bases outside gene matches: 12. There are 17 residues in the CDR3. Germline loops: CDR1 MDHEN, CDR2 SYDVKM. CDR3 bases: TGTGCCAGCAGTCCCTCCGGGACTGGGACAGGGGATCAGCCCCAGCATTTT. Encoded protein: CASSPSGTGTGDQPQHF.

This chain links TRBV27 with TRBJ2-3, with 10 bases that match TRBD1. The germline V gene has CDR1 MNHEY and CDR2 SMNVEV (reference sequence). Trimming took 6 bases from V and 0 from J; bases not matched to a gene: 6. This CDR3 region has 16 residues. DNA of the CDR3: TGTGCCAGCAGGACAGGGGGCGCCTTGAGCACAGATACGCAGTATTTT. The encoded protein is CASRTGGALSTDTQYF.